This is a list of T cell receptor beta chains from one sample in a study of Ad26.COV2.S vaccination and SARS-CoV-2 variants. TCRdb keeps only in-frame clones here, not all; method: immunoSEQ multiplex PCR. The profile shows over 450,000 clones, roughly nine tenths of them singletons. The material sequenced was peripheral blood, taken in a trial of Ad26.COV2.S vaccine versus placebo. The receptors here all came from a person aged 18 to 65 who received the Ad26.COV2.S COVID-19 vaccine or a placebo. Each CDR3 is given with its conserved first and last residue. A D gene is named only where the DNA matches it firmly. The size field is filled for only some rows; it gives once, few, many or a size class.

size	D	V	J	CDR3	DNA
.	.	TRBV5-4	TRBJ2-1	CASSSQGGGWEQFF	TGTGCCAGCAGCTCACAGGGAGGAGGGTGGGAGCAGTTCTTC
.	TRBD1	TRBV11-2	TRBJ2-5	CASSLTGGIMETQYF	TGTGCCAGCAGCTTAACAGGGGGCATAATGGAGACCCAGTACTTC
once	TRBD2	TRBV7-3	TRBJ2-7	CASSLGSGRAYEQYF	TGTGCCAGCAGCTTAGGTAGCGGGAGAGCCTACGAGCAGTACTTC
.	TRBD2	TRBV27	TRBJ2-3	CASRKRTSEASTDTQYF	TGTGCCAGCAGAAAGAGGACTAGCGAAGCAAGCACAGATACGCAGTATTTT
once	.	TRBV6-2/TRBV6-3	TRBJ1-1	CASSYGDGRSIRNPEAFF	TGTGCCAGCAGTTACGGGGACGGCCGAAGTATTCGGAATCCGGAAGCTTTCTTT
.	.	TRBV9	TRBJ2-7	CASSVDVAAGLYEQYF	TGTGCCAGCAGCGTAGATGTTGCGGCGGGGCTCTACGAGCAGTACTTC
.	.	TRBV21-1	TRBJ1-2	CASSKACGTGGEIVSYGYTF	TGTGCCAGCAGCAAAGCGTGCGGGACAGGGGGGGAGATTGTTTCCTATGGCTACACCTTC
.	TRBD1	TRBV30	TRBJ1-5	CAWSSSRTGGYSNQPQHF	TGTGCCTGGAGTAGTAGCCGGACAGGAGGGTATAGCAATCAGCCCCAGCATTTT
.	.	TRBV18	TRBJ1-2	CASSPLPGGYGYTF	TGTGCCAGCTCACCTTTGCCCGGGGGCTATGGCTACACCTTC
.	.	TRBV27	TRBJ2-5	CASSRLSFPGSETQYF	TGTGCCAGCAGCCGCCTCTCCTTCCCGGGGTCGGAGACCCAGTACTTC
.	.	TRBV12-3/TRBV12-4	TRBJ1-2	CASSITVGYGYTF	TGTGCCAGCAGTATAACAGTTGGCTATGGCTACACCTTC
once	TRBD1	TRBV5-6	TRBJ1-2	CASSRPQGAYGYTF	TGTGCCAGCAGCCGGCCACAGGGGGCTTACGGCTACACCTTC
.	TRBD1	TRBV28	TRBJ2-5	CASSSRTGFQETQYF	TGTGCCAGCAGTTCACGGACAGGTTTTCAAGAGACCCAGTACTTC
once	TRBD1	TRBV9	TRBJ1-6	CASREGTASSYNSPLHF	TGTGCCAGCAGAGAAGGGACAGCGAGCTCCTATAATTCACCCCTCCACTTT
.	TRBD2	TRBV30	TRBJ2-1	CAWSVLAEVGEQFF	TGTGCCTGGAGTGTACTAGCGGAGGTCGGTGAGCAGTTCTTC
.	.	TRBV2	TRBJ1-5	CASSQGRGHQPQHF	TGTGCCAGCAGTCAGGGACGGGGGCATCAGCCCCAGCATTTT
.	.	TRBV4-3	TRBJ1-6	CASSHSATYNSPLHF	TGCGCCAGCAGCCATTCAGCTACCTATAATTCACCCCTCCACTTT
few	TRBD2	TRBV7-6	TRBJ2-7	CASSLVGGSGTYEQYF	TGTGCCAGCAGCTTAGTGGGCGGGAGCGGGACCTACGAGCAGTACTTC
.	.	TRBV12-3/TRBV12-4	TRBJ1-3	CATSRGGNTIYF	TGTGCCACCTCCCGTGGAGGGAACACCATATATTTT
.	.	TRBV5-1	TRBJ2-7	CASREDSYEQYF	TGCGCCAGCAGGGAGGATTCCTACGAGCAGTACTTC
.	TRBD2	TRBV9	TRBJ2-2	CASTLGLAGGPLGELFF	TGTGCCAGCACCCTGGGACTAGCGGGGGGGCCTCTCGGGGAGCTGTTTTTT
.	.	TRBV21-1	TRBJ1-6	CASSLMTDRVNSPLHF	TGTGCCAGCAGTTTAATGACCGACAGGGTTAATTCACCCCTCCACTTT